This TCR beta chain was obtained from a study of T cell responses to AZD1222 COVID-19 vaccine. Assay used: immunoSEQ multiplex PCR; TCRdb lists only in-frame clones, some missing. The sample has approximately 160,000 clones, around 94% seen once. Sample: peripheral blood, taken 28 days after the second AZD1222 dose. The receptor was derived from an adult who received the AZD1222 COVID-19 vaccine.

The CDR3 DNA reads TGCGCCAGCAGCCAAGATCCAAACGGCCACCAGAATGAAAAACTGTTTTTT. As protein: CASSQDPNGHQNEKLFF. The chain joins TRBV4-3 to TRBJ1-4, with D uncertain. Germline CDR1 LGHNA, CDR2 YSLEER. The CDR3 is made up of 17 amino acids. Trimming removed 0 bases from V and 5 bases from J, with 16 bases in between.